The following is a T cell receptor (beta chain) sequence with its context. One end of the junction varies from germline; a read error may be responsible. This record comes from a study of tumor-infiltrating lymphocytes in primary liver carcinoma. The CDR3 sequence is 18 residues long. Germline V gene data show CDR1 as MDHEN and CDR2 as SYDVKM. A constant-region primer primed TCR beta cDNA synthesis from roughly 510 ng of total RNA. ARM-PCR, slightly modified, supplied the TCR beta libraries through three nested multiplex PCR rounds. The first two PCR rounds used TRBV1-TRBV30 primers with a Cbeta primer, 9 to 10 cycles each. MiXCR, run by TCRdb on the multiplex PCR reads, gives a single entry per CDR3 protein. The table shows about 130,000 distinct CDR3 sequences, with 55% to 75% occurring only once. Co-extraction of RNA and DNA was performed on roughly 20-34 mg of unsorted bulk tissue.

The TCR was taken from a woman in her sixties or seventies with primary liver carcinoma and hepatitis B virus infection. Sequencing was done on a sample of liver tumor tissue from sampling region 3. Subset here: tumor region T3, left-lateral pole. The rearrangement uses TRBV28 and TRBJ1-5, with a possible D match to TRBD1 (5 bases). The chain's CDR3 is CAGSLFSGVKGSNQPQHF. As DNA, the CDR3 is TGTGCCGGCAGTTTATTTTCGGGGGTTAAGGGTAGCAATCAGCCCCAACATTTT.